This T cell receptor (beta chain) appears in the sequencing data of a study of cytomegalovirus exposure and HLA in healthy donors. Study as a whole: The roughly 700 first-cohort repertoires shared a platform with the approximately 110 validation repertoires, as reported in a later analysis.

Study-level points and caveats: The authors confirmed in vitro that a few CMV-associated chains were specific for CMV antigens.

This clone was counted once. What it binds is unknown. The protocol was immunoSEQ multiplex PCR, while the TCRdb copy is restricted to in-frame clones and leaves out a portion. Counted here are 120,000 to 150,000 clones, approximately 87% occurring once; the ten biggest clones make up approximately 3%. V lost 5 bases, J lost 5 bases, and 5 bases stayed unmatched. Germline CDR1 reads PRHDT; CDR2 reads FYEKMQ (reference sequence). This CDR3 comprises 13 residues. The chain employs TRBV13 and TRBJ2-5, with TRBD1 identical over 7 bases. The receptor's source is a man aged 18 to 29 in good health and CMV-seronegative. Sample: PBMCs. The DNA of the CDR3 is TGTGCCAGCAGCACACAGGGGCTGGAGACCCAGTACTTC. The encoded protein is CASSTQGLETQYF.